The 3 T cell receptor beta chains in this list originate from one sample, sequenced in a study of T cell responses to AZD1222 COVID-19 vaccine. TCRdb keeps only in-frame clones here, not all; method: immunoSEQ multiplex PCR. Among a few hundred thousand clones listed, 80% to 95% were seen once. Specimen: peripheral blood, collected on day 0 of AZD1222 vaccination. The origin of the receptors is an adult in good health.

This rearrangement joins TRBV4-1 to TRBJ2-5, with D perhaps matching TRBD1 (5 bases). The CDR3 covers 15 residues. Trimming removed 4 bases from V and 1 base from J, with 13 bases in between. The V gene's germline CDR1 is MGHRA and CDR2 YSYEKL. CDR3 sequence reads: CASSPRQGLQETQYF. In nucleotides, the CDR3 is TGCGCCAGCAGCCCCCGCCAGGGTCTCCAAGAGACCCAGTACTTC.

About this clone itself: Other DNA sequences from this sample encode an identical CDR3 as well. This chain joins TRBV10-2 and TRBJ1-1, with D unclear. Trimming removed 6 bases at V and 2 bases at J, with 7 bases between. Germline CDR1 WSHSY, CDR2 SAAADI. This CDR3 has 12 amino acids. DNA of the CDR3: TGCGCCAGCAGGCCAGCAAACACTGAAGCTTTCTTT. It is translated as CASRPANTEAFF.

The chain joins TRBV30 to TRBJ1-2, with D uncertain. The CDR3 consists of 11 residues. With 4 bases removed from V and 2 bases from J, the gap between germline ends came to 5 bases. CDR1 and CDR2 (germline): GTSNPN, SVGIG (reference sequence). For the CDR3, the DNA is TGTGCCTGGAACGAAAACTATGGCTACACCTTC. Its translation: CAWNENYGYTF.